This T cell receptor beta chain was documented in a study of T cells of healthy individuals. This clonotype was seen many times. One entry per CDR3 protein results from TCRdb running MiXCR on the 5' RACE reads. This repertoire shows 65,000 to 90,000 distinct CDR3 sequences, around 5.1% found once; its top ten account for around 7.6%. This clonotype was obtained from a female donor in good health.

Here the CDR3 reads CASSQVGTSSYNEQFF. CDR3 DNA sequence: TGCGCCAGCAGCCAAGTGGGGACTAGCTCCTACAATGAGCAGTTCTTC. V gene TRBV4-1 combines with J gene TRBJ2-1; 8 bases agree with TRBD2. Germline-derived CDR1 and CDR2 are MGHRA and YSYEKL. The trim removed 1 base at V and 0 bases at J, leaving 2 bases unmatched. The CDR3 loop spans 16 amino acids.